The 27 T cell receptor beta chains below were found in one sample sequenced in a study of CD8 T cells in ankylosing spondylitis. TCRdb called the 5' RACE reads again in MiXCR, with one record for every CDR3 protein. The sample holds fewer than 200,000 distinct CDR3 sequences, 15% to 20% seen once. The sequenced material came from blood, either unsorted or a sorted T cell fraction (not recorded which). These receptors all stem from a male donor aged 10 to 35 with ankylosing spondylitis or in good health (not recorded which).

This clonotype was counted ten times or more. V is TRBV12-3 or TRBV12-4 and J is TRBJ2-2; D is unresolved. This CDR3 region has 12 residues. Between the trimmed V and J ends, which lost 6 bases and 4 bases, there was a span of 6 bases. CDR3 loop: CASRELTGELFF. For the CDR3, the DNA is TGTGCCAGCAGGGAACTCACCGGGGAGCTGTTTTTT.

This clonotype showed up many times. The chain's CDR3 is CASSYSGSMNSPLHF. The CDR3 DNA reads as TGTGCCAGCAGTTACTCTGGGTCGATGAATTCACCCCTCCACTTT. J is TRBJ1-6 and V is TRBV6-5; D is unresolved. The CDR3 runs 15 residues. Per the germline V gene, CDR1 is MNHEY and CDR2 is SVGAGI. V was cut by 0 bases and J by 7 bases, with 10 bases left in between.

At least ten counts were recorded for this clonotype. A junction boundary mismatches the germline segment, possibly from a read error. The CDR3 protein is CASSRTGELFF. The CDR3 DNA is TGTGCCAGCAGCCGCACCGGGGAGCTGTTTTTT. The V and J genes are TRBV4-1 and TRBJ2-2; D unclear. This CDR3 region has 11 residues. Germline V gene data show CDR1 as MGHRA and CDR2 as YSYEKL.

This clonotype has a count of ten or more. The V and J genes are TRBV20-1 and TRBJ1-4, with 9 bases that match TRBD1. This CDR3 is 15 amino acids long. Germline V lookup: CDR1 DFQATT, CDR2 SNEGSKA (reference sequence). V shed 6 bases and J 6 bases; nucleotides not matched to a gene: 11. Written as DNA, the CDR3 is TGCAGTGCAAGGACAGGGGCTGGCTATGATGAAAAACTGTTTTTT. Translated: CSARTGAGYDEKLFF.

This clonotype came up many times. The V and J genes are TRBV20-1 and TRBJ2-5; 9 bases are a match to TRBD2. The J segment lost 4 bases and the V segment lost 3 bases, leaving 6 bases of the junction unmatched. This CDR3 is built from 14 residues. CDR1 and CDR2 (germline): DFQATT, SNEGSKA (reference sequence). CDR3 nucleotide sequence: TGCAGTGCTAGTGTTATAGCGGGAGTAGAGACCCAGTACTTC. The encoded protein is CSASVIAGVETQYF.

This clonotype was seen ten or more times. The rearrangement uses TRBV4-2 and TRBJ2-1; D is perhaps TRBD2 (6 bases). CDR3 size: 15 residues. Per the germline V gene, CDR1 is LGHNA and CDR2 is YNFKEQ. V was pared by 0 bases and J by 7 bases, with 13 bases between. CDR3 bases: TGTGCCAGCAGCCAAGATCTTCTCGGAGGGAATGAGCAGTTCTTC. This translates into CASSQDLLGGNEQFF.

Ten or more counts support this clonotype. The CDR3: CASRSPLAGGPNEQFF. The CDR3 nucleotides read TGTGCCAGCAGGAGCCCACTAGCGGGAGGGCCGAATGAGCAGTTCTTC. The chain has TRBV12-3 or TRBV12-4 and TRBJ2-1; 13 bases map to TRBD2. This CDR3 is built from 16 residues. Unmatched junction bases numbered 9, after V lost 6 bases and J lost 7 bases.

This clonotype showed up many times. The gene calls are TRBV20-1 and TRBJ2-3; 10 bases fit TRBD2. CDR1 DFQATT and CDR2 SNEGSKA come from the germline V gene (reference sequence). J gave up 6 bases and V 8 bases, and 14 bases lay outside the gene matches. The CDR3 consists of 15 residues. The CDR3 region is CSPTRASGRGDTQYF. The CDR3 DNA follows: TGCAGTCCTACCCGGGCTAGCGGGAGAGGGGATACGCAGTATTTT.

The sample holds many counts of this clonotype. This CDR3 is CASSQTPGRRTGELFF. The CDR3 nucleotides read TGCGCCAGCAGCCAAACCCCCGGCAGGCGCACCGGGGAGCTGTTTTTT. This chain joins TRBV4-3 and TRBJ2-2, with no clear D. V lost 2 bases, J lost 4 bases, and 14 bases lay in between. CDR3 size: 16 residues. Germline values: CDR1 LGHNA, CDR2 YSLEER.

This clonotype came up many times. This rearrangement joins TRBV7-8 to TRBJ2-5; possible D gene TRBD1, 6 bases. Germline V lookup: CDR1 SGHVS, CDR2 FQNEAQ. The ends were cut back, 5 bases at V and 6 bases at J, with 13 bases in the middle. This CDR3 is built from 13 residues. CDR3 amino acids: CASSPTGPKTQYF. CDR3 DNA: TGTGCCAGCAGCCCAACAGGGCCGAAGACCCAGTACTTC. The full variable domain, with the rest looked up from reference TRBV7-8 and TRBJ2-5, is GAGVSQSPRYKVAKRGQDVALRCDPISGHVSLFWYQQALGQGPEFLTYFQNEAQLDKSGLPSDRFFAERPEGSVSTLKIQRTQQEDSAVYLCASSPTGPKTQYFGPGTRLLVL.

This clonotype was seen repeatedly, ten times or more. J is TRBJ2-2 and V is TRBV15; TRBD2 might be the D (7 bases). Trimming left V 5 bases short and J 8 bases short, with 15 bases between. Germline values: CDR1 LNHNV, CDR2 YYDKDF (reference sequence). This CDR3 has 14 residues. CDR3 in amino acids: CATSPRGAAGELFF. CDR3 bases: TGTGCCACCAGCCCCCGGGGGGCGGCAGGGGAGCTGTTTTTT.

This clonotype was seen many times. V and J are TRBV12-3 or TRBV12-4 and TRBJ1-5; D is unresolved. V shed 2 bases and J shed 6 bases, with 17 bases lying between them. CDR3 length: 16 amino acids. CDR3 amino acids: CASSLTGSKRGQPQHF. In DNA, the CDR3 is TGTGCCAGCAGTTTAACGGGTTCCAAGAGAGGTCAGCCCCAGCATTTT.

This clonotype appeared many times. The V gene is TRBV7-2, the J gene TRBJ2-7, with 11 bases that match TRBD2. CDR3 length: 17 residues. Unmatched junction bases numbered 11, after V lost 1 base and J lost 6 bases. Germline loops: CDR1 SGHTA, CDR2 FQGNSA. CDR3 protein: CASSLGMLAGGPPEQYF. CDR3 DNA: TGTGCCAGCAGCTTAGGAATGTTAGCGGGAGGGCCCCCCGAGCAGTACTTC.

This sequence joins TRBV28 and TRBJ2-7; possibly TRBD2 for D (5 bases). The CDR3 spans 14 residues. The V and J ends lost 11 bases and 3 bases respectively, with 20 bases between them. Germline CDR1 reads MDHEN; CDR2 reads SYDVKM. Here the CDR3 DNA reads TGTGCCTCCTCAGCGGATTTAGTGGACTACGAGCAGTACTTC. Its translation is CASSADLVDYEQYF. The full variable domain, completed using reference TRBV28 and TRBJ2-7, is DVKVTQSSRYLVKRTGEKVFLECVQDMDHENMFWYRQDPGLGLRLIYFSYDVKMKEKGDIPEGYSVSREKKERFSLILESASTNQTSMYLCASSADLVDYEQYFGPGTRLTVT.

The chain couples TRBV5-1 to TRBJ2-1, with TRBD1 matching 9 bases. Germline V gene data show CDR1 as SGHRS and CDR2 as YFSETQ. The ends lost 3 bases at V and 4 bases at J; junction bases unmatched: 8. The CDR3 loop spans 16 amino acids. In DNA form, the CDR3 reads TGCGCCAGCAGCTCTCAGGGACAGGGATCATACAATGAGCAGTTCTTC. It yields the protein CASSSQGQGSYNEQFF.

This clonotype was seen ten or more times. V and J are TRBV27 and TRBJ1-2; D is perhaps TRBD1 (5 bases). CDR3 size: 14 residues. The V and J ends lost 4 bases and 6 bases respectively, with 15 bases between them. Germline lookup yields CDR1 MNHEY and CDR2 SMNVEV (reference sequence). CDR3: CASSSNPQGNGYTF. The CDR3 DNA follows: TGTGCCAGCAGTTCGAACCCCCAGGGAAATGGCTACACCTTC.

The chain combines TRBV12-3 or TRBV12-4 with TRBJ2-7; D possibly corresponds to TRBD2 (6 bases). Trimming pared 7 bases from V and 0 bases from J, leaving 13 bases between. This CDR3 has 14 residues. CDR3 bases: TGTGCCAGCACTGAGGGACTTCACTCCTACGAGCAGTACTTC. Protein: CASTEGLHSYEQYF.

The sample holds many counts of this clonotype. The chain recombines TRBV20-1 with TRBJ1-1; D is perhaps TRBD1 (5 bases). V shed 1 base and J shed 0 bases, with 6 bases lying between them. The CDR3 sequence is 13 residues long. Germline CDR1 DFQATT, CDR2 SNEGSKA (reference sequence). CDR3 sequence reads: CSARAGLNTEAFF. In DNA, the CDR3 is TGCAGTGCTAGAGCAGGGCTGAACACTGAAGCTTTCTTT.

In its sample, this clonotype was seen many times. DNA of the CDR3: TGTGCCAGCGGGCAAGCGGGAACCTACAATGAGCAGTTCTTC. It is translated as CASGQAGTYNEQFF. V and J are TRBV6-5 and TRBJ2-1, with 7 bases aligning to TRBD2. J gave up 2 bases and V 8 bases, and 6 bases lay outside the gene matches. Germline CDR1 and CDR2: MNHEY and SVGAGI. The CDR3 extends over 14 amino acids.

This clonotype was seen many times. DNA of the CDR3: TGTGCCAGCAGCACCGGGACTAGCGAGGAGCAGTTCTTC. This sequence encodes CASSTGTSEEQFF. This rearrangement joins TRBV7-8 to TRBJ2-1, with 10 positions matching TRBD2. Germline assignment: CDR1 SGHVS and CDR2 FQNEAQ. There are 13 residues in the CDR3. The junction had 5 bases not matched to a gene; V was cut back by 5 bases and J by 10 bases.

This clonotype was counted many times. The chain is built from TRBV29-1 and TRBJ1-5, with D uncertain. Looked up from germline, CDR1 is SQVTM and CDR2 is ANQGSEA. V dropped 4 bases and J dropped 2 bases, with 9 bases sitting between them. This CDR3 comprises 13 residues. CDR3 in amino acids: CSVGAGGNQPQHF. The DNA of the CDR3 is TGCAGCGTTGGTGCCGGAGGCAATCAGCCCCAGCATTTT. The full variable domain, in which reference TRBV29-1 and TRBJ1-5 provide the parts outside the CDR3, is SAVISQKPSRDICQRGTSLTIQCQVDSQVTMMFWYRQQPGQSLTLIATANQGSEATYESGFVIDKFPISRPNLTFSTLTVSNMSPEDSSIYLCSVGAGGNQPQHFGDGTRLSIL.

This clonotype has at least ten counts. The chain carries TRBV5-6 and TRBJ2-1; no firm D call. The CDR3 is 16 residues long. CDR1 and CDR2 (germline): SGHDT, YYEEEE. With 0 bases removed from V and 0 bases from J, the gap between germline ends came to 10 bases. Written as DNA, the CDR3 is TGTGCCAGCAGCTTGGAGCTCGTAAGCTCCTACAATGAGCAGTTCTTC. The encoded protein is CASSLELVSSYNEQFF. Full variable domain (rest looked up from reference TRBV5-6 and TRBJ2-1): DAGVTQSPTHLIKTRGQQVTLRCSPKSGHDTVSWYQQALGQGPQFIFQYYEEEERQRGNFPDRFSGHQFPNYSSELNVNALLLGDSALYLCASSLELVSSYNEQFFGPGTRLTVL.

The V call is TRBV29-1, the J call TRBJ2-7, with 7 bases aligning to TRBD1. Germline V gene lookup returns CDR1 SQVTM and CDR2 ANQGSEA. The length of the CDR3 is 11 residues. V gave up 7 bases and J gave up 4 bases; unmatched junction bases: 4. In DNA, the CDR3 is TGCAGCGCCGGGACAGCTTACGAGCAGTACTTC. Translating gives CSAGTAYEQYF.

This clonotype was seen repeatedly, ten times or more. The chain recombines TRBV2 with TRBJ1-5; D perhaps matches TRBD1 (5 bases). The length of the CDR3 is 14 residues. The V and J ends lost 6 bases and 8 bases respectively, with 17 bases between them. CDR1 and CDR2 (germline): SNHLY, FYNNEI. This CDR3 reads CASSVRRGLEPQHF. In DNA, the CDR3 is TGTGCCAGCAGCGTCAGAAGGGGCTTAGAGCCCCAGCATTTT.

This clonotype was seen ten or more times. This chain connects TRBV21-1 to TRBJ2-7; the table's D call of TRBD2 was not tested on the DNA. TRBV21-1 represents a pseudogene. The CDR3 is made up of 20 amino acids. The CDR3: CASPPPSKAGYEQLSYEQYV. CDR3 DNA: TGTGCCAGCCCTCCCCCGAGCAAAGCTGGGTATGAACAACTCTCCTACGAGCAGTACGTC.

J is TRBJ1-1 and V is TRBV7-2; D uncertain. CDR1 and CDR2 (germline): SGHTA, FQGNSA. This CDR3 is built from 12 residues. The V end lost 1 base, the J end lost 9 bases, and 9 bases lay between the germline ends. CDR3 protein: CASSLDTLKAFF. In DNA form, the CDR3 reads TGTGCCAGCAGCTTAGACACTCTAAAAGCTTTCTTT.

This clonotype has at least ten counts. This rearrangement joins TRBV6-5 to TRBJ2-7; D is ambiguous. Per germline, CDR1 MNHEY and CDR2 SVGAGI. The V end lost 4 bases, the J end lost 0 bases, and 10 bases lay between the germline ends. This CDR3 comprises 14 residues. The CDR3 reads CASSSTQSSYEQYF. The DNA for the CDR3 is TGTGCCAGCAGTTCTACACAGAGCTCCTACGAGCAGTACTTC.